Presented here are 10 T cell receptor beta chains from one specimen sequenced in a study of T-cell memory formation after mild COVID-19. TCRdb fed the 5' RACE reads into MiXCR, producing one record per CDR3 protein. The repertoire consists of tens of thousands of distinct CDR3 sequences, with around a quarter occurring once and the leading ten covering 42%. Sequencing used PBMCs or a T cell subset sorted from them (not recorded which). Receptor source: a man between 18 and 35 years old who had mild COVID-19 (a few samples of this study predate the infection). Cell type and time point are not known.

CDR3 in amino acids: CASSPQETQYF. In DNA form, the CDR3 reads TGTGCCAGCAGCCCCCAAGAGACCCAGTACTTC. The V and J genes are TRBV7-8 and TRBJ2-5; D gene unclear. This CDR3 has 11 residues. Between the trimmed V and J ends, which lost 5 bases and 1 base, there was a span of 2 bases. Germline values: CDR1 SGHVS, CDR2 FQNEAQ. Full variable domain (missing parts from reference TRBV7-8 and TRBJ2-5): GAGVSQSPRYKVAKRGQDVALRCDPISGHVSLFWYQQALGQGPEFLTYFQNEAQLDKSGLPSDRFFAERPEGSVSTLKIQRTQQEDSAVYLCASSPQETQYFGPGTRLLVL.

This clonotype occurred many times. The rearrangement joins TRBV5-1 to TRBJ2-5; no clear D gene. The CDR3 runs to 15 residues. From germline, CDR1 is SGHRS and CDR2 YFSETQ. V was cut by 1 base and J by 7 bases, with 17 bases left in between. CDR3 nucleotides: TGCGCCAGCAGCTTGCATGACCCACTTTGGGGGACCCAGTACTTC. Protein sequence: CASSLHDPLWGTQYF. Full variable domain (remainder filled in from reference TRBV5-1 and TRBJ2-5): KAGVTQTPRYLIKTRGQQVTLSCSPISGHRSVSWYQQTPGQGLQFLFEYFSETQRNKGNFPGRFSGRQFSNSRSEMNVSTLELGDSALYLCASSLHDPLWGTQYFGPGTRLLVL.

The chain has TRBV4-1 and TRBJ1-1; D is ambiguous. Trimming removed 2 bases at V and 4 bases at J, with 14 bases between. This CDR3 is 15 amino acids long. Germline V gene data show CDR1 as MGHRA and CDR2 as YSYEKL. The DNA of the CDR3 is TGCGCCAGCAGCCAACAATCCACTATGACCACTGAAGCTTTCTTT. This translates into CASSQQSTMTTEAFF.

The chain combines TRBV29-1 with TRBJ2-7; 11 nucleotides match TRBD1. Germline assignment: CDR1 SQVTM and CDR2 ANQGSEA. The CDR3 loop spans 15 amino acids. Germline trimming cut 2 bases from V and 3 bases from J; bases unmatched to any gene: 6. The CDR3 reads CSVESLGQGGYEQYF. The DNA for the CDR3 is TGCAGCGTTGAATCCCTGGGACAGGGGGGCTACGAGCAGTACTTC.

The CDR3 loop is CASSMGLYSNQPQHF. The CDR3 DNA is TGTGCCAGTAGTATGGGTCTTTATAGCAATCAGCCCCAGCATTTT. The chain couples TRBV19 to TRBJ1-5; D unresolved. The CDR3 extends over 15 amino acids. Trimming shortened V by 3 bases and J by 0 bases, and 9 bases separated the two germline ends. Germline V lookup: CDR1 LNHDA, CDR2 SQIVND (reference sequence).

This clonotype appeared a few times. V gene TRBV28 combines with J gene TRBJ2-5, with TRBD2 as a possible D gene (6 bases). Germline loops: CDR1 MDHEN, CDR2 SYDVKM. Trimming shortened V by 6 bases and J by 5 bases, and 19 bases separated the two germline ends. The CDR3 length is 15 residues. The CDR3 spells CASRPSDYHRETQYF. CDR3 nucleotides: TGTGCCAGCAGACCTTCGGACTACCATCGGGAGACCCAGTACTTC.

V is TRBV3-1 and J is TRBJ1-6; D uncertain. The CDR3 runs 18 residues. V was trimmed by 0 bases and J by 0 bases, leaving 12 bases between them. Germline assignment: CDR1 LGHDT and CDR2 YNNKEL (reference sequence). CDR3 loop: CASSQEEGFSSYNSPLHF. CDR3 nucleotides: TGTGCCAGCAGCCAAGAGGAGGGATTCAGCTCCTATAATTCACCCCTCCACTTT.

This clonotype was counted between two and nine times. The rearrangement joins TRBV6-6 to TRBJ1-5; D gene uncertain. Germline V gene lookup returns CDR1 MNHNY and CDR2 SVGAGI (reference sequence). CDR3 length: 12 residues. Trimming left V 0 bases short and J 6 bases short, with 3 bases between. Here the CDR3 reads CASSYSLQPQHF. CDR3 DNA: TGTGCCAGCAGTTACTCCCTTCAGCCCCAGCATTTT.

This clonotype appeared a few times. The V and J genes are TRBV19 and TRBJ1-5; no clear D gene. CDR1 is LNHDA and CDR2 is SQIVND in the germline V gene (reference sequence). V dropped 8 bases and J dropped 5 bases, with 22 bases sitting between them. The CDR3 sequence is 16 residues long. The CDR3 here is CASLTPRDQRDQPQHF. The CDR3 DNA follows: TGTGCCAGTCTGACCCCGAGGGATCAACGCGATCAGCCCCAGCATTTT.

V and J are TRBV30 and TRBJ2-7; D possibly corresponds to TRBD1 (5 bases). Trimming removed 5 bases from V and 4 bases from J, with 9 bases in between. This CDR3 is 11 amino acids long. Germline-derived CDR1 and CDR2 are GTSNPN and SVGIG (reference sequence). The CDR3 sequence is CAWATAYEQYF. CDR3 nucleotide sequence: TGTGCCTGGGCGACAGCTTACGAGCAGTACTTC.